These 24 T cell receptor beta chains share one sample of origin, sequenced in a study of T cells expressing NK-cell markers. For each CDR3 protein, TCRdb gives one entry from its re-call of the 5' RACE reads, without DNA. The sample table sets out fewer than 200,000 distinct CDR3 sequences. The sequenced sample consisted of blood T cells: a sorted CD56 or NKG2C T cell subset, CD4+ or CD8+ T cells, or bulk PBMC T cells (not recorded which). These receptors were obtained from a woman aged 18-70 years in good health.

The J gene is TRBJ2-2, the V gene TRBV12-3 or TRBV12-4; TCRdb names TRBD2, which stays unverified in the absence of DNA. The CDR3 covers 15 residues. CDR3 amino acids: CASSAWRGGTGELFF.

CDR3 amino acids: CASSQDRDEQYF. This chain links TRBV5-1 with TRBJ2-7. The CDR3 sequence is 12 residues long. Per the germline V gene, CDR1 is SGHRS and CDR2 is YFSETQ.

The chain uses TRBV12-3 or TRBV12-4 and TRBJ1-2; without DNA, the TCRdb call of TRBD1 cannot be checked. This CDR3 has 13 amino acids. CDR3: CASSIGTGYGYTF.

The gene calls are TRBV12-3 or TRBV12-4 and TRBJ2-3; the TCRdb call, TRBD1, lacks DNA for checking. This CDR3 comprises 15 residues. CDR3 residues: CASSATGGVADTQYF.

V usage is TRBV10-3 and J usage is TRBJ2-7; TCRdb's assignment of TRBD1 cannot be checked, as there is no DNA. This CDR3 spans 15 amino acids. Germline CDR1 and CDR2: ENHRY and SYGVKD. CDR3 amino acids: CAISQKQGEPYEQYF.

The V gene is TRBV4-1, the J gene TRBJ2-1; with no DNA, the TCRdb D assignment of TRBD2 cannot be verified. Germline V CDR1 and CDR2: MGHRA, YSYEKL. The CDR3 runs to 16 residues. The CDR3 here is CASSKGAGSSGGEQFF.

The gene calls are TRBV12-3 or TRBV12-4 and TRBJ1-1. CDR3 size: 16 residues. The CDR3 reads CASSLKPFPWGTEAFF.

The gene calls are TRBV4-2 and TRBJ2-3; without DNA, the TCRdb call of TRBD1 cannot be checked. Germline CDR1 is LGHNA and CDR2 is YNFKEQ. CDR3 length: 16 residues. This CDR3 is CASSQEGQGSTDTQYF.

The chain's CDR3 is CASKTSSYNEQFF. V and J are TRBV12-3 or TRBV12-4 and TRBJ2-1. The CDR3 has 13 residues.

The V and J genes are TRBV29-1 and TRBJ2-1; TCRdb designates TRBD1, a call that cannot be tested without DNA. CDR3 size: 14 residues. The germline CDR1 and CDR2 sequences are SQVTM and ANQGSEA. CDR3 loop: CSVVQGATYNEQFF.

V is TRBV6-1 and J is TRBJ1-5. This CDR3 spans 14 amino acids. CDR1 is MNHNS, CDR2 SASEGT, per germline. This chain's CDR3 is CASSEGLLNQPQHF.

The V call is TRBV28, the J call TRBJ2-2; TCRdb outputs TRBD1, but without DNA this stays unchecked. Germline CDR1 and CDR2: MDHEN and SYDVKM. The CDR3 contains 16 residues. CDR3 sequence reads: CASSLMAPTRAGELFF.

The chain uses TRBV3-1 and TRBJ2-1; TCRdb calls TRBD2, which cannot be checked without DNA. Germline V gene lookup returns CDR1 LGHDT and CDR2 YNNKEL (reference sequence). The CDR3 runs to 17 residues. The CDR3 loop reads CASSQGGRAGVYNEQFF.

The rearrangement joins TRBV12-3 or TRBV12-4 to TRBJ2-1; the TCRdb call, TRBD2, lacks DNA for checking. The CDR3 loop spans 15 amino acids. Here the CDR3 reads CASSQQAGASNEQFF.

This rearrangement joins TRBV20-1 to TRBJ2-7. Germline CDR1 is DFQATT and CDR2 is SNEGSKA (reference sequence). The CDR3 totals 11 residues. The CDR3 sequence is CSTYFIHEQYF.

The chain links TRBV6-1 to TRBJ1-2. Looked up from germline, CDR1 is MNHNS and CDR2 is SASEGT. The CDR3 covers 13 residues. CDR3 sequence reads: CASSEMGPYGYTF.

This chain's CDR3 is CATSREPRKGEKLFF. The genes are TRBV15 and TRBJ1-4. The germline V gene has CDR1 LNHNV and CDR2 YYDKDF (reference sequence). The CDR3 runs 15 residues.

V is TRBV6-1 and J is TRBJ1-4; the D call of TRBD1 rests on TCRdb alone, since no DNA is present to check it. CDR3 length equals 14 residues. The germline V gene has CDR1 MNHNS and CDR2 SASEGT. CDR3 region: CASSGGQGNEKLFF.

The chain carries TRBV12-3 or TRBV12-4 and TRBJ2-5; TCRdb returns TRBD1, unconfirmable since there is no DNA. The CDR3 sequence is 17 residues long. This CDR3 is CASSPEGWTRSQETQYF.

J is TRBJ2-5 and V is TRBV7-2; the TCRdb D gene call, TRBD1, has no DNA to confirm it. Germline V gene lookup returns CDR1 SGHTA and CDR2 FQGNSA. The CDR3 covers 13 residues. The CDR3 is CASSGRVQETQYF. Combining the CDR3 with reference TRBV7-2 and TRBJ2-5 gives the whole variable domain GAGVSQSPSNKVTEKGKDVELRCDPISGHTALYWYRQSLGQGLEFLIYFQGNSAPDKSGLPSDRFSAERTGGSVSTLTIQRTQQEDSAVYLCASSGRVQETQYFGPGTRLLVL.

The genes are TRBV2 and TRBJ1-4. The CDR3 has 15 residues. Germline V CDR1 and CDR2: SNHLY, FYNNEI. The chain's CDR3 is CASSDIGMANEKLFF.

The genes are TRBV24-1 and TRBJ2-3; TCRdb's assignment of TRBD2 cannot be checked, as there is no DNA. This CDR3 is built from 15 residues. CDR1 KGHDR and CDR2 SFDVKD come from the germline V gene. CDR3 protein: CATSASGGRHDTQYF.

The chain recombines TRBV20-1 with TRBJ2-7; TCRdb outputs TRBD1, but without DNA this stays unchecked. From germline, CDR1 is DFQATT and CDR2 SNEGSKA (reference sequence). CDR3 length equals 14 residues. CDR3 loop: CSAPRRGKSYEQYF.

The chain couples TRBV10-3 to TRBJ2-1; the TRBD1 assignment by TCRdb is unverifiable without DNA. The germline gives CDR1 ENHRY, CDR2 SYGVKD. The CDR3 has 17 residues. The chain's CDR3 is CAISPSTGVNSYNEQFF.